This T cell receptor beta chain was found in a study of cytomegalovirus exposure and HLA in healthy donors. Trimming removed 4 bases from V and 8 bases from J; junction bases left unmatched: 7. Germline V gene sequence: CDR1 KGHSH, CDR2 LQKENI. CDR3 length equals 15 residues. Comments on this clone: The antigen remains unidentified.

Amplification used 60 Vbeta primers and 13 Jbeta primers. Method: immunoSEQ multiplex PCR; TCRdb's copy keeps in-frame clones and lacks some. The sample carries about 95,000 clones, around 86% recorded once. Each of the donors was a healthy bone marrow donor. General observations from the study: Approximately 160 TCR beta chains were listed as cytomegalovirus-associated. The later analysis indicated that the majority of CMV-associated TCR beta chains appeared HLA-restricted.

This TCR came from a woman in her sixties or seventies in good health and CMV-seropositive. The rearrangement links TRBV18 to TRBJ2-1; 11 bases match TRBD2. The specimen sequenced was PBMCs. The CDR3 loop is CASSQLAGVQDEQFF. CDR3 in DNA: TGTGCCAGCTCACAACTAGCGGGAGTACAGGATGAGCAGTTCTTC.